The sequence of this TCR beta chain was determined in a study of blood T cell repertoires in COVID-19. Background on the study: Both acute and convalescent COVID-19 samples were obtained from the United States, Italy and Spain.

TCRdb's table, derived via immunoSEQ multiplex PCR, lists solely in-frame clones and lacks some. The top ten clones hold approximately 2.9% of a sample with more than 150,000 clones, about 77% of them seen once. The CDR3 is made up of 11 amino acids. V was cut by 4 bases and J by 6 bases, with 6 bases left in between. Input material: peripheral blood. The TCR comes from a woman over 75 with active or convalescent COVID-19. V and J are TRBV12-3 or TRBV12-4 and TRBJ1-2; D is perhaps TRBD1 (5 bases). The CDR3 sequence: CASSWGNGYTF. The CDR3 nucleotides are TGTGCCAGCAGTTGGGGCAATGGCTACACCTTC.